This T cell receptor (beta chain) originates from a study of technical replicates of blood from a few donors. This clone was recorded only once. Trimming pared 0 bases from V and 0 bases from J, leaving 11 bases between. The CDR3 contains 16 residues. Germline CDR1 reads ENHRY; CDR2 reads SYGVKD. Using immunoSEQ multiplex PCR, the repertoire was profiled, and TCRdb retains in-frame clones only, with some absent. The sample includes tens of thousands of clones, more than 95% of them seen just once. The genes are TRBV10-3 and TRBJ1-1; the D gene is possibly TRBD1 (6 bases). This sequence originates from a human donor in good health. The sequenced sample consisted of T cells isolated from PBMCs. CDR3 DNA: TGTGCCATCAGTGAGTCGTGGACAGCCATGAACACTGAAGCTTTCTTT. Protein product: CAISESWTAMNTEAFF.